This T cell receptor beta chain comes out of a study of blood T cell repertoires in COVID-19. Study overall: The United States, Italy and Spain were the sources of the acute and convalescent COVID-19 samples.

The length of the CDR3 is 15 residues. Germline trimming cut 4 bases from V and 0 bases from J; bases unmatched to any gene: 3. Sequenced by immunoSEQ multiplex PCR; TCRdb stores in-frame clones only, minus some. This table holds tens of thousands of clones, approximately 88% found once. Sample: peripheral blood. The chain recombines TRBV23-1 with TRBJ2-7; 10 nucleotides line up with TRBD1. TRBV23-1 is noted as an ORF with a role that remains uncertain. This clonotype originated in a man aged 50 to 59 with acute or convalescent COVID-19. The CDR3 reads CASSRRTGGSYEQYF. CDR3 bases: TGCGCCAGCAGTCGCAGGACAGGGGGCTCCTACGAGCAGTACTTC.